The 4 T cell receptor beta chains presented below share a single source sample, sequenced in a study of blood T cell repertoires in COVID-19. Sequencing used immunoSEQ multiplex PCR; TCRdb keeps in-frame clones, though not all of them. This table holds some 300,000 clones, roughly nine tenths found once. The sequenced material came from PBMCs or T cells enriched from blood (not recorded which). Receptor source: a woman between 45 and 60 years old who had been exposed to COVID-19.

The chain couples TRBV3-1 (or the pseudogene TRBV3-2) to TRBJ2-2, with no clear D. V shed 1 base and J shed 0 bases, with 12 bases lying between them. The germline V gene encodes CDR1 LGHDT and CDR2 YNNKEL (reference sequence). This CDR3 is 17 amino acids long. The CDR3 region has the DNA TGTGCCAGCAGCCAAGTTGCGGTTCTTACGAACACCGGGGAGCTGTTTTTT. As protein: CASSQVAVLTNTGELFF.

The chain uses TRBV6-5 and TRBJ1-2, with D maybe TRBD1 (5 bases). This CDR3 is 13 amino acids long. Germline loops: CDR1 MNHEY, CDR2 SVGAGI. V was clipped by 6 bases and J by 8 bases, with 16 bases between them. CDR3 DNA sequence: TGTGCCAGCAGGAGACAGCCGACCGACGGCTACACCTTC. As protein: CASRRQPTDGYTF.

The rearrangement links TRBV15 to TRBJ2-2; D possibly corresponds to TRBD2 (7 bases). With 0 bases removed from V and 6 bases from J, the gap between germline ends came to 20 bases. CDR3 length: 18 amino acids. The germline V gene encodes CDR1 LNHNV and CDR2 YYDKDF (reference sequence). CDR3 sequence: CATSRDRFGGRFSGELFF. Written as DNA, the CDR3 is TGTGCCACCAGCAGAGATAGGTTCGGGGGGCGGTTCTCCGGGGAGCTGTTTTTT.

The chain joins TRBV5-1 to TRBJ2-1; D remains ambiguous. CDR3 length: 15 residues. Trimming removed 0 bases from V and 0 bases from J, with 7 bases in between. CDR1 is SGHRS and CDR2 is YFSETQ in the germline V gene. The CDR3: CASSLASYSYNEQFF. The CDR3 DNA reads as TGCGCCAGCAGCTTGGCCTCGTACTCCTACAATGAGCAGTTCTTC.